This TCR beta chain stems from a study of ipilimumab plus nivolumab after autologous stem cell transplantation. Overall study: The DLBCL cohort had primary refractory and relapsed disease, with 18-month progression-free survival of around 84% and 29%.

The CDR3 has 13 residues. CDR1 and CDR2 from the germline V gene are SGHNT and YYREEE (reference sequence). Trimming removed 3 bases at V and 3 bases at J, with 6 bases between. Using immunoSEQ multiplex PCR, the repertoire was profiled, and TCRdb retains in-frame clones only, with some absent. The data contain around 17,000 clones, 71% of them singletons. Ipilimumab, 1 mg/kg, started 14 to 28 days after autologous transplant. Dosing: nivolumab 3 mg/kg IV, weeks 1, 4, 7, 10, then every two weeks to week 26. This clonotype originated in a male donor with diffuse large B-cell lymphoma. The chain employs TRBV5-4 and TRBJ2-2; D gene ambiguous. Sample: PBMCs, taken in a trial of ipilimumab plus nivolumab as post-transplant consolidation. The CDR3 region has the DNA TGTGCCAGCAGCTGGGTGGACACCGGGGAGCTGTTTTTT. Encoded protein: CASSWVDTGELFF.